These 6 T cell receptor beta chains originate from one sample sequenced in a study of T cell changes during pregnancy in multiple sclerosis. Method: immunoSEQ multiplex PCR; TCRdb's copy keeps in-frame clones and lacks some. Counted here are roughly 89,000 clones, about 93% occurring once; the ten biggest clones make up over 3.5%. This sample comprised peripheral blood, obtained in the first trimester of pregnancy. The origin of the receptors is a female donor with multiple sclerosis, enrolled in a pregnancy study.

This clone has just one count. The V and J genes are TRBV13 and TRBJ2-7, with 8 bases aligning to TRBD1. The CDR3 has 14 residues. V lost 5 bases and J lost 6; bases outside the gene matches: 9. CDR1 and CDR2 from the germline V gene are PRHDT and FYEKMQ (reference sequence). The CDR3 sequence is CASSEYRGIFEQYF. CDR3 DNA: TGTGCCAGCAGCGAATACAGGGGGATCTTCGAGCAGTACTTC. Based on the CDR3 plus reference TRBV13 and TRBJ2-7, the full variable domain is AAGVIQSPRHLIKEKRETATLKCYPIPRHDTVYWYQQGPGQDPQFLISFYEKMQSDKGSIPDRFSAQQFSDYHSELNMSSLELGDSALYFCASSEYRGIFEQYFGPGTRLTVT.

The rearrangement joins TRBV19 to TRBJ1-5; a weak D match, TRBD1 (5 bases). Trimming took off 5 bases at V and 7 bases at J, with 12 bases between the two ends. Germline lookup yields CDR1 LNHDA and CDR2 SQIVND (reference sequence). The CDR3 extends over 13 amino acids. Written as DNA, the CDR3 is TGTGCCAGTAGTTTACAGGTTAGACAGCCCCAGCATTTT. Its protein is CASSLQVRQPQHF.

The chain couples TRBV30 to TRBJ2-1, with D maybe TRBD1 (5 bases). Germline V gives CDR1 GTSNPN, CDR2 SVGIG (reference sequence). This CDR3 is 17 amino acids long. Trimming cost V 1 base and J 0 bases, with 16 bases left between them. This CDR3 is CAWSAGKTANSYNEQFF. CDR3 bases: TGTGCCTGGAGTGCAGGAAAGACAGCAAACTCCTACAATGAGCAGTTCTTC.

The chain joins TRBV6-1 to TRBJ1-2; 8 nucleotides agree with TRBD1. The CDR3 is made up of 16 amino acids. The junction had 13 bases not matched to a gene; V was cut back by 2 bases and J by 8 bases. CDR1 and CDR2 from the germline V gene are MNHNS and SASEGT. In nucleotides, the CDR3 is TGTGCCAGCAGTGAAATTCGAAAGGTACAGGGGGTCGGCTACACCTTC. This translates into CASSEIRKVQGVGYTF.

This chain joins TRBV5-4 and TRBJ2-7; TRBD1 matches at 7 bases. The CDR3 covers 14 residues. Germline values: CDR1 SGHNT, CDR2 YYREEE (reference sequence). V lost 5 bases, J lost 2 bases, and 7 bases stayed unmatched. CDR3 in amino acids: CASSSRDSPYEQYF. The CDR3, as DNA: TGTGCCAGCAGTTCTCGGGACAGTCCCTACGAGCAGTACTTC.

In the case of this clone: Mismatch with germline at one junction end may stem from a read error. V and J are TRBV19 and TRBJ2-7; D is perhaps TRBD1 (6 bases). The length of the CDR3 is 12 residues. Per the germline V gene, CDR1 is LNHDA and CDR2 is SQIVND (reference sequence). The CDR3 DNA is TGTGCCAGTAAGGGGGTCTCCAACGAGCAGTACTTC. Protein product: CASKGVSNEQYF.